A single sample is the source of the 28 T cell receptor beta chains below, sequenced in a study of vaccination effects on CD4 cells after COVID-19. Viral peptide pool expansion of antigen-specific CD4+ T cells preceded sequencing in the ViraFEST assay. The culture ran for 10 days before CD4+ T cells were isolated. PCR showed that the person got SARS-CoV-2 infection at some point between March and December 2020. No antigen has been assigned to these receptors. Measured with immunoSEQ multiplex PCR; TCRdb has only the in-frame clones, and not every one. The sample shows around 40,000 clones, over 60% of them seen only once. Sequencing used CD4+ T cells from PBMCs cultured with a peptide pool, obtained before COVID-19 vaccination. These TCRs come from a human donor who had a prior SARS-CoV-2 infection.

The genes are TRBV19 and TRBJ1-2, with D possibly TRBD1 on 5 matching bases. CDR3 length equals 16 residues. Per germline, CDR1 LNHDA and CDR2 SQIVND (reference sequence). V was trimmed by 5 bases and J by 1 base, leaving 17 bases between them. CDR3 sequence reads: CASSHGGGSNNYGYTF. DNA of the CDR3: TGTGCCAGTAGTCACGGGGGGGGGTCGAATAACTATGGCTACACCTTC.

The gene calls are TRBV3-1 (or the pseudogene TRBV3-2) and TRBJ1-3; 9 bases map to TRBD1. J gave up 3 bases and V 3 bases, and 6 bases lay outside the gene matches. The length of the CDR3 is 16 residues. Germline CDR1 LGHDT, CDR2 YNNKEL (reference sequence). The CDR3 here is CASSHAPGQGGNTIYF. CDR3 DNA: TGTGCCAGCAGCCACGCTCCGGGACAGGGTGGAAACACCATATATTTT.

The rearrangement joins TRBV2 to TRBJ1-3; D remains ambiguous. This CDR3 is 13 amino acids long. Trimming took off 2 bases at V and 2 bases at J, with 4 bases between the two ends. Germline CDR1 and CDR2: SNHLY and FYNNEI. CDR3 bases: TGTGCCAGCAGTGAATCTCCTGGAAACACCATATATTTT. It encodes CASSESPGNTIYF.

The chain employs TRBV11-2 and TRBJ2-1, with TRBD2 identical over 9 bases. In germline, CDR1 is SGHAT, CDR2 FQNNGV. Germline trimming cut 8 bases from V and 8 bases from J; bases unmatched to any gene: 16. The CDR3 totals 16 residues. The CDR3 coding sequence is TGTGCCAGCCGCCCCCCCCGGCTAGCGGGAATCTATGAGCAGTTCTTC. Its translation: CASRPPRLAGIYEQFF.

The chain joins TRBV6-5 to TRBJ1-1, with D unresolved. This CDR3 spans 14 amino acids. Germline V gives CDR1 MNHEY, CDR2 SVGAGI. Trimming left V 4 bases short and J 1 base short, with 10 bases between. The CDR3 DNA follows: TGTGCCAGCAGTTTTACCAGTAAGAACACTGAAGCTTTCTTT. Protein sequence: CASSFTSKNTEAFF.

A few counts support this clone. The V gene is TRBV24-1, the J gene TRBJ1-2; no clear D gene. The CDR3 has 12 amino acids. Trimming took off 3 bases at V and 7 bases at J, with 8 bases between the two ends. Germline values: CDR1 KGHDR, CDR2 SFDVKD. CDR3 bases: TGTGCCACCAGTGATCCATCGGGTGGCTACACCTTC. Its translation is CATSDPSGGYTF.

The chain recombines TRBV28 with TRBJ2-5; D is possibly TRBD2 (5 bases). With 5 bases removed from V and 7 bases from J, the gap between germline ends came to 14 bases. The CDR3 totals 13 residues. The germline gives CDR1 MDHEN, CDR2 SYDVKM. CDR3: CASSTSLEGTQYF. CDR3 sequence (DNA): TGTGCCAGCAGTACCTCCCTCGAGGGGACCCAGTACTTC.

This chain uses TRBV18 with TRBJ2-3, with 11 bases identical to TRBD2. The CDR3 totals 13 residues. Per the germline V gene, CDR1 is KGHSH and CDR2 is LQKENI. Trimming cost V 2 bases and J 8 bases; bases outside gene matches: 0. The CDR3 sequence: CASSPTSGSTQYF. CDR3 in DNA: TGTGCCAGCTCACCAACTAGCGGGAGTACGCAGTATTTT.

This sequence joins TRBV6-2 or TRBV6-3 and TRBJ2-7, with 10 bases identical to TRBD1. Per germline, CDR1 MNHEY and CDR2 SVGEGT. The CDR3 runs 15 residues. V lost 0 bases, J lost 3 bases, and 2 bases stayed unmatched. CDR3 DNA sequence: TGTGCCAGCAGTTACTCGGGACAGGGGTTCTACGAGCAGTACTTC. Protein: CASSYSGQGFYEQYF.

DNA of the CDR3: TGCGCCAGCAGCCAAGTAATCTGGACTAGCGGTACTGTAAGGTCGGAGCTGTTTTTT. Translating it yields CASSQVIWTSGTVRSELFF. The genes are TRBV4-1 and TRBJ2-2; 10 positions match TRBD2. The CDR3 runs 19 residues. Germline V CDR1 and CDR2: MGHRA, YSYEKL. Trimming at V came to 1 base and at J to 10 bases, leaving 18 bases not matched to a gene.

V and J are TRBV11-3 and TRBJ1-1, with D perhaps TRBD1 (5 bases). This CDR3 contains 15 residues. Germline V gene data show CDR1 as SGHNT and CDR2 as YENEEA. Trimming took off 6 bases at V and 1 base at J, with 15 bases between the two ends. CDR3 DNA sequence: TGTGCCAGCAGTCCAAATACCCAGGGGAACACTGAAGCTTTCTTT. It translates to CASSPNTQGNTEAFF.

This chain links TRBV24-1 with TRBJ2-1; 7 nucleotides agree with TRBD2. With V trimmed by 10 bases and J by 0 bases, 5 bases remained unmatched. Germline loops: CDR1 KGHDR, CDR2 SFDVKD. The CDR3 runs 14 residues. The chain's CDR3 is CATSGGGSYNEQFF. In DNA, the CDR3 is TGTGCCACGTCGGGGGGTGGCTCCTACAATGAGCAGTTCTTC.

The chain employs TRBV4-3 and TRBJ2-7; 9 bases line up with TRBD2. V lost 0 bases, J lost 4 bases, and 7 bases stayed unmatched. This CDR3 has 16 residues. CDR1 and CDR2 (germline): LGHNA, YSLEER. The CDR3 bases are TGCGCCAGCAGCCAAGACCTAGCGGGGAACCGATACGAGCAGTACTTC. Its protein is CASSQDLAGNRYEQYF.

The chain recombines TRBV4-1 with TRBJ2-3, with a possible D match to TRBD1 (6 bases). This CDR3 has 17 amino acids. Germline values: CDR1 MGHRA, CDR2 YSYEKL. Trimming cost V 0 bases and J 5 bases, with 18 bases left between them. The CDR3 loop is CASSQDLSGAQGDTQYF. CDR3 nucleotides: TGCGCCAGCAGCCAAGATCTTTCAGGGGCCCAGGGAGATACGCAGTATTTT.

The chain carries TRBV10-3 and TRBJ2-7; D possibly uses TRBD1 or TRBD2 (7 bases each). The CDR3 consists of 14 residues. Trimming pared 8 bases from V and 5 bases from J, leaving 19 bases between. Germline V gene lookup returns CDR1 ENHRY and CDR2 SYGVKD. In DNA, the CDR3 is TGTGCCATCCTTGGGCAGGGGGAGGGTGACGAGCAGTACTTC. Protein: CAILGQGEGDEQYF.

The V call is TRBV6-2 or TRBV6-3, the J call TRBJ2-7; 7 bases fit TRBD2. Germline CDR1 is MNHEY and CDR2 is SVGEGT. V trimming: 5 bases; J trimming: 3 bases; junction bases outside the gene matches: 10. The CDR3 is 15 residues long. CDR3 amino acids: CASSPWGGSIYEQYF. CDR3 nucleotides: TGTGCCAGCAGTCCCTGGGGCGGGAGCATCTACGAGCAGTACTTC.

The chain recombines TRBV6-6 with TRBJ1-2, with D unresolved. This CDR3 spans 15 amino acids. Deletions cut 6 bases from V and 4 bases from J, with 18 bases between. The germline CDR1 and CDR2 sequences are MNHNY and SVGAGI (reference sequence). CDR3 region: CASRSYDRTLYGYTF. The CDR3 DNA is TGTGCCAGCAGGAGTTATGACCGAACTCTCTATGGCTACACCTTC.

This clone was recorded once. The chain recombines TRBV4-3 with TRBJ2-7; TRBD1 is a possible D gene (6 bases). The germline gives CDR1 LGHNA, CDR2 YSLEER. The V end lost 3 bases, the J end lost 4 bases, and 13 bases lay between the germline ends. The CDR3 length is 14 residues. The DNA of the CDR3 is TGCGCCAGCAGCCAGGGCATCCAGGGGTACGAGCAGTACTTC. Encoded protein: CASSQGIQGYEQYF.

This rearrangement joins TRBV25-1 to TRBJ2-6; 8 bases fit TRBD1. V was clipped by 5 bases and J by 3 bases; unmatched bases: 9. CDR1 MGHDK and CDR2 SYGVNS come from the germline V gene. The CDR3 extends over 17 amino acids. The CDR3: CASSYTTDRGGANVLTF. In DNA, the CDR3 is TGTGCCAGCAGTTACACGACCGACAGGGGTGGGGCCAACGTCCTGACTTTC. Combining the CDR3 with reference TRBV25-1 and TRBJ2-6 gives the whole variable domain EADIYQTPRYLVIGTGKKITLECSQTMGHDKMYWYQQDPGMELHLIHYSYGVNSTEKGDLSSESTVSRIRTEHFPLTLESARPSHTSQYLCASSYTTDRGGANVLTFGAGSRLTVL.

The chain links TRBV5-1 to TRBJ1-2; TRBD1 aligns across 9 bases. Germline loops: CDR1 SGHRS, CDR2 YFSETQ. The J segment lost 3 bases and the V segment lost 0 bases, leaving 0 bases of the junction unmatched. The CDR3 covers 14 residues. In DNA, the CDR3 is TGCGCCAGCAGCTTGGGGACAGGGGACTATGGCTACACCTTC. Amino acid sequence: CASSLGTGDYGYTF.

The V and J genes are TRBV30 and TRBJ1-6, with 9 bases aligning to TRBD1. The V and J ends lost 2 bases and 13 bases, in that order; junction bases with no gene match: 9. The germline V gene has CDR1 GTSNPN and CDR2 SVGIG (reference sequence). CDR3 size: 14 residues. This CDR3 reads CAWSPGQGELPLHF. In DNA form, the CDR3 reads TGTGCCTGGAGTCCGGGACAGGGAGAGCTGCCCCTCCACTTT.

This clone has a single count. CDR3 amino acids: CASSLGAARYHQPQHF. DNA for the CDR3: TGTGCCAGCAGCTTGGGAGCAGCGAGGTATCATCAGCCCCAGCATTTT. This chain links TRBV5-5 with TRBJ1-5; D is ambiguous. This CDR3 spans 16 amino acids. Trimming took off 0 bases at V and 5 bases at J, with 15 bases between the two ends. CDR1 and CDR2 from the germline V gene are SGHKS and YYEKEE (reference sequence).

CDR3 DNA sequence: TGTGCCAGTAGTATAGTGGCATCGACCTACAATGAGCAGTTCTTC. Protein: CASSIVASTYNEQFF. This sequence joins TRBV19 and TRBJ2-1; unclear D gene. There are 15 residues in the CDR3. V was pared by 1 base and J by 2 bases, with 9 bases between. In germline, CDR1 is LNHDA, CDR2 SQIVND (reference sequence).

The chain employs TRBV15 and TRBJ1-4; a possible D gene is TRBD1 (5 bases). The CDR3 runs to 16 residues. Germline CDR1 LNHNV, CDR2 YYDKDF (reference sequence). Trimming shortened V by 3 bases and J by 6 bases, and 17 bases separated the two germline ends. The CDR3 DNA is TGTGCCACCAGCAGCTTTCCATTAGGGGACTATGAAAAACTGTTTTTT. Protein product: CATSSFPLGDYEKLFF. The variable domain in full, with the rest retrieved from reference TRBV15 and TRBJ1-4, is DAMVIQNPRYQVTQFGKPVTLSCSQTLNHNVMYWYQQKSSQAPKLLFHYYDKDFNNEADTPDNFQSRRPNTSFCFLDIRSPGLGDTAMYLCATSSFPLGDYEKLFFGSGTQLSVL.

The chain links TRBV11-2 to TRBJ1-2; 8 bases are a match to TRBD1. There are 14 residues in the CDR3. The V gene's germline CDR1 is SGHAT and CDR2 FQNNGV. With 5 bases clipped from V and 4 bases from J, the junction kept 6 bases outside the gene matches. DNA of the CDR3: TGTGCCAGCAGCCCTCTGACAGGGGTCTATGGCTACACCTTC. Translation: CASSPLTGVYGYTF. Full variable domain (missing parts from reference TRBV11-2 and TRBJ1-2): EAGVAQSPRYKIIEKRQSVAFWCNPISGHATLYWYQQILGQGPKLLIQFQNNGVVDDSQLPKDRFSAERLKGVDSTLKIQPAKLEDSAVYLCASSPLTGVYGYTFGSGTRLTVV.

The V call is TRBV24-1, the J call TRBJ2-1, with 8 bases matching TRBD2. CDR3 length: 14 residues. Losses at the gene ends were 7 bases for V and 4 bases for J; bases not matched to a gene: 5. CDR1 is KGHDR and CDR2 is SFDVKD in the germline V gene. CDR3 DNA sequence: TGTGCCACCAGGGCAGCGGGGGATTACAATGAGCAGTTCTTC. Translated: CATRAAGDYNEQFF.

The chain has TRBV10-3 and TRBJ2-7, with TRBD2 matching over 8 bases. V was pared by 5 bases and J by 2 bases, with 8 bases of the junction left unmatched. Germline-derived CDR1 and CDR2 are ENHRY and SYGVKD. This CDR3 is 15 amino acids long. The CDR3 DNA is TGTGCCATCAGTACACTAGCGGCAGGGCCCTACGAGCAGTACTTC. Translation gives CAISTLAAGPYEQYF.

V is TRBV11-3 and J is TRBJ1-2; D is ambiguous. CDR3 length equals 12 residues. CDR1 is SGHNT, CDR2 YENEEA, per germline. V lost 3 bases and J lost 4, with 6 bases in between. The CDR3 coding sequence is TGTGCCAGCAGCTTGGGCAGCTATGGCTACACCTTC. Translating it yields CASSLGSYGYTF.